A selection of T cell receptor beta chains follows, all from one sample in a study of blood T cell repertoires in COVID-19. Some clones are missing from TCRdb's copy, which holds only in-frame ones; the method was immunoSEQ multiplex PCR. The table records approximately 200,000 clones, about 81% of them present only once. Source material: peripheral blood. The source is a woman older than 75 with COVID-19, enrolled during active disease. The conserved cysteine and the conserved F or W are not part of the CDR3 here. D genes are given only for firm matches.

D	J	V	CDR3
-	TRBJ2-7	TRBV7-2	ASSLYRTYEQY
-	TRBJ1-2	TRBV5-1	ASSPEAGAINYGYT
-	TRBJ2-1	TRBV13	ASSLGPEASYNEQF
TRBD2	TRBJ2-7	TRBV5-1	ASSLYLSGGQY
TRBD1	TRBJ1-5	TRBV19	ASRDWDRGYDQPQH
TRBD2	TRBJ2-7	TRBV7-2	ASSQGGGGAYEQY
-	TRBJ2-7	TRBV5-5	ASSPGWASYEQY
TRBD1	TRBJ1-1	TRBV5-4	ASSLKRTGTAEAF
-	TRBJ2-1	TRBV4-1	ASSQRGGLSSYNEQF
-	TRBJ2-1	TRBV18	ASSPPGYNEQF
-	TRBJ2-1	TRBV5-1	ASSLGLGSNEQF
TRBD2	TRBJ2-7	TRBV3-1/TRBV3-2	ASSQPTSGGSYEQY
-	TRBJ2-3	TRBV5-6	ASSLMTGGADTQY
-	TRBJ1-1	TRBV15	ATSRDGRQSNTEAF
TRBD1	TRBJ1-1	TRBV18	ASSAGTGDTEAF
-	TRBJ2-2	TRBV2	ASRSYSGNTGELF
TRBD1	TRBJ2-7	TRBV6-6	ASSKGGTGTYEQY
TRBD1	TRBJ2-4	TRBV19	ASNTGGKNIQY
-	TRBJ1-3	TRBV12-3/TRBV12-4	ASSLNERNTIY
TRBD1	TRBJ1-1	TRBV2	ASSERDRETEAF
TRBD2	TRBJ2-1	TRBV2	ASSTSGRINEQF
-	TRBJ2-1	TRBV24-1	ATSNYNEQF
-	TRBJ1-2	TRBV6-6	ASSRPGMAGYT
TRBD1	TRBJ1-2	TRBV6-6	ASRPGTGVSDYGYT
-	TRBJ1-1	TRBV18	ASSLSGAAEAF
-	TRBJ2-5	TRBV9	ASSSSTGSETQY
TRBD1	TRBJ2-5	TRBV18	ASSPQTGYQETQY
-	TRBJ1-5	TRBV28	ASSLWRDNQPQH
-	-	TRBV24-1	ATSGRDNQPQY
-	TRBJ2-6	TRBV18	ASSPSGSGANVLT
-	TRBJ1-5	TRBV16	ASSQSMASYSNQPQH
-	TRBJ2-2	TRBV5-1	ASSETDTGELF
-	TRBJ1-1	TRBV9	ASSVDPQGRNTEAF
-	TRBJ2-7	TRBV11-2	ASSRSLGTTHYEQY
-	TRBJ2-7	TRBV28	ASSLQGGEQY
TRBD1	TRBJ1-6	TRBV7-2	ASSLEQGFISPLH
-	TRBJ1-2	TRBV10-3	AISEKQGPYGYT